The clone carrying this T cell receptor (beta chain) showed up just once. Its antigen remains unknown. These data are taken from a study of cytomegalovirus exposure and HLA in healthy donors. Across the study: Later, an analysis reported that the 95 to 150 validation repertoires had used the same platform as the approximately 630 first-cohort repertoires.

After removal of 5 bases from V and 7 bases from J, the junction contained 7 bases not matched to a gene. CDR3 length equals 13 residues. The V gene's germline CDR1 is SQVTM and CDR2 ANQGSEA. Regarding the study as a whole: Altogether, 150 or so TCR beta chains were recorded as cytomegalovirus-associated. The tendency of first-cohort TCR clusters to co-occur in the roughly 120 validation repertoires was the finding of a later analysis. The classifier reportedly diagnosed cytomegalovirus status with high specificity and sensitivity.

Sequencing used immunoSEQ multiplex PCR; TCRdb keeps in-frame clones, though not all of them. This repertoire shows about 330,000 clones, 86% found once; its top ten account for about 0.8%. Sequenced: PBMCs. This sequence was found in a woman aged 18 to 35 in good health and CMV-seronegative. The chain carries TRBV29-1 and TRBJ1-4; 7 bases are a match to TRBD1. The CDR3 bases are TGCAGCGTTAAGACAGGGTTTACTGAAAAACTGTTTTTT. It specifies CSVKTGFTEKLFF.